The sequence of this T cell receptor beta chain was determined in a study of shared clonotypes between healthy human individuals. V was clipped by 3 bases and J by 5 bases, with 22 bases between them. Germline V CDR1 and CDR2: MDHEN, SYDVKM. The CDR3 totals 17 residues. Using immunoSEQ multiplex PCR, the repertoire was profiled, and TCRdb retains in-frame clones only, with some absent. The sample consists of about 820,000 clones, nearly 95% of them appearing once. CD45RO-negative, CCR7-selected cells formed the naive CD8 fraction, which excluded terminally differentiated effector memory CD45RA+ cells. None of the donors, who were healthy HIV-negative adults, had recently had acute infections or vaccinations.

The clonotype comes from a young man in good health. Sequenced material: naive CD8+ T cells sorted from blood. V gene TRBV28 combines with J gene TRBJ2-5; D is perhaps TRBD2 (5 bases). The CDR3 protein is CASSFSLIIGDRETQYF. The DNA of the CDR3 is TGTGCCAGCAGTTTTTCCCTCATTATCGGGGATAGGGAGACCCAGTACTTC. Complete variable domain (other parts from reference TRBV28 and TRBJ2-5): DVKVTQSSRYLVKRTGEKVFLECVQDMDHENMFWYRQDPGLGLRLIYFSYDVKMKEKGDIPEGYSVSREKKERFSLILESASTNQTSMYLCASSFSLIIGDRETQYFGPGTRLLVL.